A single sample is the source of the 26 T cell receptor beta chains below, sequenced in a study of blood T cells in healthy people across ages. Alongside a J-beta primer mix, a sample-barcoded 5' primer served in a second PCR lasting 7 to 11 cycles. In TCRdb, the 5' RACE reads were re-called with MiXCR into one record per CDR3 protein. The sample has about 1.5 million distinct CDR3 sequences; less than 45% are singletons. The sequenced material came from blood. Receptors originate from a woman in her late teens or twenties in good health.

The V gene is TRBV23-1, the J gene TRBJ1-3; D unclear. TRBV23-1 is assigned to the ORF class and has an uncertain function. The length of the CDR3 is 17 residues. Between the trimmed V and J ends, which lost 7 bases and 4 bases, there was a span of 23 bases. DNA of the CDR3: TGCGCCAGCACCCTTAACCGCCCTCAAAGAGCGGGAAACACCATATATTTT. This gives the protein CASTLNRPQRAGNTIYF.

This sequence joins TRBV10-3 and TRBJ2-1, with D tentatively TRBD2 (5 bases). The germline V gene has CDR1 ENHRY and CDR2 SYGVKD. The CDR3 length is 15 residues. The V end lost 6 bases, the J end lost 10 bases, and 22 bases lay between the germline ends. The DNA of the CDR3 is TGTGCCATCAGCGCCCAAGCCCGAGGGAGTGGAGAGCAGTTCTTC. Its protein is CAISAQARGSGEQFF.

This clonotype came up many times. This may come from a read error, since a much larger clone is one base off. The CDR3 bases are TGTGCCAGCAGCCAACGTGGGTATAATTCACCCCTCCACTTT. Encoded protein: CASSQRGYNSPLHF. The J gene is TRBJ1-6, the V gene TRBV3-1; no reliable D call. The CDR3 spans 14 residues. The V end was cut by 2 bases, the J end by 4 bases, with 6 bases between. CDR1 LGHDT and CDR2 YNNKEL come from the germline V gene (reference sequence).

V and J are TRBV27 and TRBJ2-1, with 9 positions matching TRBD1. Germline V gene sequence: CDR1 MNHEY, CDR2 SMNVEV (reference sequence). Trimming cost V 4 bases and J 8 bases; bases outside gene matches: 12. The length of the CDR3 is 16 residues. The CDR3 sequence: CASSSPGQGLWDEQFF. The CDR3 nucleotides are TGTGCCAGCAGTTCCCCAGGACAGGGGTTGTGGGATGAGCAGTTCTTC.

This clonotype showed up just a few times. V gene TRBV29-1 combines with J gene TRBJ2-5; no firm D call. The CDR3 is made up of 13 amino acids. Trimming stripped 4 bases from V and 2 bases from J, with 11 bases between. CDR1 is SQVTM, CDR2 ANQGSEA, per germline. CDR3 residues: CSVAPRIQETQYF. As DNA, the CDR3 is TGCAGCGTTGCGCCTCGAATACAAGAGACCCAGTACTTC. Combining the CDR3 with reference TRBV29-1 and TRBJ2-5 gives the whole variable domain SAVISQKPSRDICQRGTSLTIQCQVDSQVTMMFWYRQQPGQSLTLIATANQGSEATYESGFVIDKFPISRPNLTFSTLTVSNMSPEDSSIYLCSVAPRIQETQYFGPGTRLLVL.

This clonotype was detected only a few times. This chain uses TRBV5-8 with TRBJ2-3, with no clear D. The germline gives CDR1 SGHTS, CDR2 YDEGEE. Deletions cut 0 bases from V and 2 bases from J, with 22 bases between. This CDR3 region has 19 residues. The CDR3 nucleotides read TGTGCCAGCAGCTTGGATGGCCCATTGGGTGGCTTTGACACAGATACGCAGTATTTT. Amino acid sequence: CASSLDGPLGGFDTDTQYF.

For this clonotype: Sequence at one end of the junction differs from germline and may be a read error. The chain joins TRBV30 to TRBJ2-5; D is unclear. The CDR3 is made up of 12 amino acids. Germline CDR1 is GTSNPN and CDR2 is SVGIG (reference sequence). Here the CDR3 reads CAWSPNWGEQNF. CDR3 in DNA: TGTGCCTGGAGCCCAAATTGGGGTGAGCAGAACTTC.

CDR3 sequence reads: CASTDQGLDEKLFF. For the CDR3, the DNA is TGTGCCAGCACCGACCAGGGTTTAGATGAAAAACTGTTTTTT. The V call is TRBV3-1, the J call TRBJ1-4, with a tentative D call TRBD1 (5 bases). Trimming pared 7 bases from V and 6 bases from J, leaving 15 bases between. This CDR3 has 14 residues. CDR1 LGHDT and CDR2 YNNKEL come from the germline V gene (reference sequence).

The rearrangement uses TRBV4-1 and TRBJ2-7; D gene ambiguous. This CDR3 contains 14 residues. Germline V lookup: CDR1 MGHRA, CDR2 YSYEKL. V lost 1 base to trimming and J lost 3 bases, with 10 bases between them. The CDR3 protein is CASSQVPQLYEQYF. In nucleotides, the CDR3 is TGCGCCAGCAGCCAAGTTCCGCAGCTCTACGAGCAGTACTTC.

The chain employs TRBV12-3 or TRBV12-4 and TRBJ2-1, with 9 bases aligning to TRBD2. The CDR3 covers 17 residues. The ends lost 6 bases at V and 5 bases at J; junction bases unmatched: 14. This CDR3 is CASRAQVSSGKHNEQFF. The CDR3 DNA sequence: TGTGCCAGCAGAGCTCAGGTTTCTAGCGGGAAACACAATGAGCAGTTCTTC.

The V call is TRBV5-1, the J call TRBJ2-7, with D uncertain. The CDR3 extends over 14 amino acids. The germline gives CDR1 SGHRS, CDR2 YFSETQ. The ends were cut back, 4 bases at V and 2 bases at J, with 13 bases in the middle. For the CDR3, the DNA is TGCGCCAGCAGCGTGGCTGAATTTCCCTACGAGCAGTACTTC. This sequence encodes CASSVAEFPYEQYF.

V is TRBV6-5 and J is TRBJ1-1; D unresolved. The CDR3 spans 13 residues. Looked up from germline, CDR1 is MNHEY and CDR2 is SVGAGI. V shed 5 bases and J shed 3 bases, with 10 bases lying between them. In nucleotides, the CDR3 is TGTGCCAGCAGTGACTGGCAGGACACTGAAGCTTTCTTT. Protein product: CASSDWQDTEAFF.

This clonotype was detected many times. The chain carries TRBV29-1 and TRBJ2-5; D is ambiguous. Germline V gene sequence: CDR1 SQVTM, CDR2 ANQGSEA. The CDR3 spans 15 residues. The germline V and J ends were trimmed by 2 bases and 1 base, with 14 bases remaining between them. The CDR3 here is CSVEYRPHLQETQYF. The CDR3 DNA reads as TGCAGCGTTGAATACAGACCTCACCTCCAAGAGACCCAGTACTTC.

This clonotype was observed a few times. J is TRBJ2-7 and V is TRBV20-1, with 7 bases matching TRBD1. CDR1 and CDR2 (germline): DFQATT, SNEGSKA (reference sequence). The CDR3 loop spans 14 amino acids. J was trimmed by 4 bases and V by 6 bases; bases with no gene match: 12. CDR3 loop: CSAKFRQGWYEQYF. The DNA for the CDR3 is TGCAGTGCCAAATTTAGACAGGGTTGGTACGAGCAGTACTTC.

V and J are TRBV3-1 and TRBJ2-7; TRBD1 agrees at 7 bases. The CDR3 runs 16 residues. J gave up 4 bases and V 4 bases, and 13 bases lay outside the gene matches. Germline values: CDR1 LGHDT, CDR2 YNNKEL (reference sequence). The CDR3 reads CASSLPPGTAFYEQYF. The CDR3 nucleotides are TGTGCCAGCAGCCTTCCCCCAGGGACAGCTTTTTACGAGCAGTACTTC.

This clonotype was observed a few times. J is TRBJ2-7 and V is TRBV5-6; D call uncertain. This CDR3 has 14 amino acids. With 4 bases removed from V and 3 bases from J, the gap between germline ends came to 14 bases. In germline, CDR1 is SGHDT, CDR2 YYEEEE. CDR3: CASSETVHDYEQYF. CDR3 sequence (DNA): TGTGCCAGCAGCGAGACTGTCCATGACTACGAGCAGTACTTC. Full variable domain (outside the CDR3, taken from reference TRBV5-6 and TRBJ2-7): DAGVTQSPTHLIKTRGQQVTLRCSPKSGHDTVSWYQQALGQGPQFIFQYYEEEERQRGNFPDRFSGHQFPNYSSELNVNALLLGDSALYLCASSETVHDYEQYFGPGTRLTVT.

This chain uses TRBV4-3 with TRBJ2-3; 8 bases map to TRBD2. With 4 bases clipped from V and 1 base from J, the junction kept 1 base outside the gene matches. The germline V gene has CDR1 LGHNA and CDR2 YSLEER. There are 14 residues in the CDR3. CDR3 residues: CASSRREGTDTQYF. The DNA of the CDR3 is TGCGCCAGCAGCCGGCGGGAGGGCACAGATACGCAGTATTTT.

The DNA of the CDR3 is TGCAGTGCTAGAGAAAGCTTGGTCTACGAGCAGTACTTC. Protein sequence: CSARESLVYEQYF. The chain uses TRBV20-1 and TRBJ2-7; D uncertain. Germline assignment: CDR1 DFQATT and CDR2 SNEGSKA (reference sequence). V lost 0 bases, J lost 3 bases, and 9 bases lay in between. The CDR3 spans 13 residues.

The rearrangement uses TRBV29-1 and TRBJ2-3; 15 positions agree with TRBD2. CDR1 SQVTM and CDR2 ANQGSEA come from the germline V gene. V shed 5 bases and J 3 bases; nucleotides not matched to a gene: 3. The CDR3 is made up of 15 amino acids. Written as DNA, the CDR3 is TGCAGCGTTATGGGACTAGCGGGAGGAACAGATACGCAGTATTTT. Translated: CSVMGLAGGTDTQYF.

CDR3 in amino acids: CASSYTENEQFF. The CDR3 nucleotides are TGTGCCAGCAGCTACACAGAGAATGAGCAGTTCTTC. The rearrangement joins TRBV5-5 to TRBJ2-1; D not certain. The germline V gene encodes CDR1 SGHKS and CDR2 YYEKEE (reference sequence). The V and J ends lost 3 bases and 7 bases respectively, with 8 bases between them. This CDR3 is 12 amino acids long.

This sequence joins TRBV30 and TRBJ1-4; perhaps TRBD1 as D (6 bases). The CDR3 is 13 amino acids. CDR1 is GTSNPN, CDR2 SVGIG, per germline (reference sequence). V dropped 8 bases and J dropped 4 bases, with 14 bases sitting between them. The CDR3 region is CAGTQRSNEKLFF. In DNA, the CDR3 is TGTGCCGGGACACAGAGAAGTAATGAAAAACTGTTTTTT.

J is TRBJ2-1 and V is TRBV20-1; 9 nucleotides match TRBD2. There are 15 residues in the CDR3. V shed 6 bases, J shed 7 bases, and the junction held 13 bases outside the gene matches. Germline V gene lookup returns CDR1 DFQATT and CDR2 SNEGSKA (reference sequence). The CDR3: CSAPTLAGAINEQFF. The CDR3 bases are TGCAGTGCACCGACCTTAGCGGGGGCGATTAATGAGCAGTTCTTC.

The rearrangement uses TRBV7-6 and TRBJ2-1; TRBD2 matches 7 bases. V gave up 6 bases and J gave up 0 bases; unmatched junction bases: 5. Germline CDR1 SGHVS, CDR2 FNYEAQ. The CDR3 runs to 15 residues. Here the CDR3 reads CASRNTSASYNEQFF. In nucleotides, the CDR3 is TGTGCCAGCAGAAATACTAGCGCCTCCTACAATGAGCAGTTCTTC.

The chain recombines TRBV29-1 with TRBJ2-5; D may be TRBD2 (6 bases). This CDR3 is built from 11 residues. Germline V gene lookup returns CDR1 SQVTM and CDR2 ANQGSEA. Trimming left V 8 bases short and J 11 bases short, with 18 bases between. CDR3 sequence: CSSLGTEGQYF. CDR3 sequence (DNA): TGCAGCTCACTCGGGACGGAGGGGCAGTACTTC.

The chain employs TRBV11-2 and TRBJ2-1; TRBD2 agrees at 11 bases. The ends lost 5 bases at V and 1 base at J; junction bases unmatched: 10. Germline loops: CDR1 SGHAT, CDR2 FQNNGV. The CDR3 sequence is 18 residues long. This CDR3 is CASSRQKVAGGSYNEQFF. CDR3 bases: TGTGCCAGCAGCCGCCAAAAAGTAGCGGGAGGGTCCTACAATGAGCAGTTCTTC.

The V call is TRBV2, the J call TRBJ2-3; possibly TRBD2 for D (5 bases). The ends were cut back, 4 bases at V and 2 bases at J, with 13 bases in the middle. Germline values: CDR1 SNHLY, CDR2 FYNNEI. The CDR3 contains 15 residues. CDR3 DNA: TGTGCCAGCAGTGTCCGACCTAGCTTCACAGATACGCAGTATTTT. This codes for CASSVRPSFTDTQYF.